The next 13 T cell receptor beta chains were all read from a single sample in a study of shared T cell receptors in the human thymus. TCRdb keeps only in-frame clones here, not all; method: immunoSEQ multiplex PCR. This table has approximately 660,000 clones, over 75% appearing once. In addition, the sample was reused for a study of human thymus T cells.

The sequenced sample consisted of thymocytes. The source is a boy in the first two years of life with a congenital heart defect.

This clone was counted a single time. In the same sample, other DNA sequences code for this CDR3. The genes are TRBV7-9 and TRBJ1-5, with 9 bases lining up with TRBD1. The CDR3 has 13 residues. Germline V lookup: CDR1 SEHNR, CDR2 FQNEAQ (reference sequence). V lost 3 bases, J lost 6 bases, and 0 bases stayed unmatched. For the CDR3, the DNA is TGTGCCAGCAGCTTGGACAGGGGTCAGCCCCAGCATTTT. This translates into CASSLDRGQPQHF.

The chain employs TRBV30 and TRBJ2-5; 13 bases line up with TRBD2. The end of the DNA fits TRBJ2-7 better, so the J call may be wrong. The length of the CDR3 is 16 residues. CDR1 is GTSNPN, CDR2 SVGIG, per germline (reference sequence). The CDR3 here is CAWSVLAGGENYEQYF. DNA for the CDR3: TGTGCCTGGAGTGTACTAGCGGGAGGGGAAAACTACGAGCAGTACTTC.

The V call is TRBV6-1, the J call TRBJ2-7, with no clear D. This CDR3 has 14 amino acids. V was clipped by 2 bases and J by 5 bases, with 13 bases between them. From germline, CDR1 is MNHNS and CDR2 SASEGT. The CDR3 nucleotides are TGTGCCAGCAGTGAAACAGCCGGTAGGCACGAGCAGTACTTC. Its translation: CASSETAGRHEQYF.

J is TRBJ1-1 and V is TRBV10-3; D might be TRBD1 (6 bases). The V and J ends lost 7 bases and 1 base respectively, with 13 bases between them. The CDR3 has 14 residues. Germline V gene lookup returns CDR1 ENHRY and CDR2 SYGVKD. CDR3 sequence: CAINGQPENTEAFF. The CDR3 DNA reads TGTGCCATCAACGGACAGCCCGAGAACACTGAAGCTTTCTTT.

The V gene is TRBV6-1, the J gene TRBJ1-1, with unresolved D. The CDR3 is 17 amino acids. The V gene lost 4 bases and the J gene lost 0 bases, with 18 bases spanning the gap. Germline lookup yields CDR1 MNHNS and CDR2 SASEGT. The CDR3 bases are TGTGCCAGCAGTGCACATGTTGGGGAGTTCATGAACACTGAAGCTTTCTTT. Translation: CASSAHVGEFMNTEAFF.

The chain is built from TRBV2 and TRBJ2-1, with TRBD2 matching 10 bases. Germline assignment: CDR1 SNHLY and CDR2 FYNNEI. The J segment lost 7 bases and the V segment lost 1 base, leaving 7 bases of the junction unmatched. This CDR3 spans 16 amino acids. The DNA of the CDR3 is TGTGCCAGCAGTGAAGGGCTAGCGGGAGTCGGTAATGAGCAGTTCTTC. Translated: CASSEGLAGVGNEQFF.

This sequence joins TRBV15 and TRBJ2-3, with 8 bases lining up with TRBD2. V gave up 0 bases and J gave up 0 bases; unmatched junction bases: 11. CDR1 is LNHNV and CDR2 is YYDKDF in the germline V gene (reference sequence). The CDR3 spans 19 residues. DNA of the CDR3: TGTGCCACCAGCAGAGACGTAGCGGGAACAATTTCTAGCACAGATACGCAGTATTTT. This encodes CATSRDVAGTISSTDTQYF.

This clone was detected a few times. The chain's CDR3 is CASSQEGTLGLAGGRETQYF. CDR3 DNA: TGCGCCAGCAGCCAAGAAGGCACGTTAGGTCTAGCGGGAGGAAGAGAGACCCAGTACTTC. The rearrangement joins TRBV4-1 to TRBJ2-5, with 11 bases fitting TRBD2. V shed 0 bases and J 4 bases; nucleotides not matched to a gene: 16. CDR1 is MGHRA and CDR2 is YSYEKL in the germline V gene. The CDR3 has 20 amino acids.

This chain joins TRBV5-1 and TRBJ2-1, with 14 bases identical to TRBD2. The CDR3 is 18 amino acids. CDR1 SGHRS and CDR2 YFSETQ come from the germline V gene. Trimming cost V 4 bases and J 7 bases; bases outside gene matches: 13. The CDR3 reads CASSPGLAGVTLGNEQFF. As DNA, the CDR3 is TGCGCCAGCAGCCCGGGACTAGCGGGAGTGACTTTGGGGAATGAGCAGTTCTTC.

CDR3 nucleotide sequence: TGTGCCAGCAGTCACGGGACAGGGGGAACAGATACGCAGTATTTT. This translates into CASSHGTGGTDTQYF. The chain joins TRBV6-5 to TRBJ2-3; 11 bases map to TRBD1. The CDR3 has 15 amino acids. Germline CDR1 and CDR2: MNHEY and SVGAGI. Losses at the gene ends were 5 bases for V and 3 bases for J; bases not matched to a gene: 4.

The chain combines TRBV7-9 with TRBJ2-7, with TRBD1 matching 8 bases. This CDR3 spans 14 amino acids. J was trimmed by 4 bases and V by 4 bases; bases with no gene match: 6. The V gene's germline CDR1 is SEHNR and CDR2 FQNEAQ (reference sequence). The CDR3 DNA follows: TGTGCCAGCAGCTCAATGGACAGGGCTTACGAGCAGTACTTC. Translating gives CASSSMDRAYEQYF.

The rearrangement joins TRBV4-2 to TRBJ2-7, with 7 positions matching TRBD2. Germline V lookup: CDR1 LGHNA, CDR2 YNFKEQ. The junction had 8 bases not matched to a gene; V was cut back by 0 bases and J by 0 bases. The CDR3 is made up of 17 amino acids. This CDR3 reads CASSQDMSSGRSYEQYF. As DNA, the CDR3 is TGTGCCAGCAGCCAAGATATGTCTAGCGGCCGCTCCTACGAGCAGTACTTC.

The chain combines TRBV28 with TRBJ2-5; a weak D match, TRBD1 (5 bases). CDR3 size: 14 residues. Trimming removed 5 bases at V and 7 bases at J, with 17 bases between. Germline V gene sequence: CDR1 MDHEN, CDR2 SYDVKM. The CDR3 region is CASSIHHRRRTQYF. The CDR3 DNA is TGTGCCAGCAGTATCCACCACAGGCGTCGGACCCAGTACTTC.